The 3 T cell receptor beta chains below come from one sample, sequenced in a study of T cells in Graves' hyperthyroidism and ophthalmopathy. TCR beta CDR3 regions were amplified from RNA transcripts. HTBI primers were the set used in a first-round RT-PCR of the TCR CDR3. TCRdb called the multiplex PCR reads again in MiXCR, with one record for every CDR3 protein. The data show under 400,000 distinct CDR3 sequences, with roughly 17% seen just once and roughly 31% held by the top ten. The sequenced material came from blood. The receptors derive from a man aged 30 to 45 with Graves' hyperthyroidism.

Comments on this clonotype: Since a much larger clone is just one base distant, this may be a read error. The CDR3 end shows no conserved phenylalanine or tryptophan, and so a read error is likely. The CDR3 region is CASSSTHRVYNEQFL. The CDR3 coding sequence is TGTGCCAGCAGCTCAACCCACAGAGTGTACAATGAGCAGTTCCTC. The chain uses TRBV5-5 and TRBJ2-1; no clear D. CDR1 is SGHKS and CDR2 is YYEKEE in the germline V gene (reference sequence). This CDR3 spans 15 amino acids. The germline V and J ends were trimmed by 3 bases and 4 bases, with 14 bases remaining between them.

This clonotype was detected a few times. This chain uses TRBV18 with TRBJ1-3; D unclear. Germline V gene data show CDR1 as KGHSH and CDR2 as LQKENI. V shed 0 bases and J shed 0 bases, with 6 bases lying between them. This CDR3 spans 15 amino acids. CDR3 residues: CASSPPYSSGNTIYF. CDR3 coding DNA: TGTGCCAGCTCACCACCCTATTCCTCTGGAAACACCATATATTTT.

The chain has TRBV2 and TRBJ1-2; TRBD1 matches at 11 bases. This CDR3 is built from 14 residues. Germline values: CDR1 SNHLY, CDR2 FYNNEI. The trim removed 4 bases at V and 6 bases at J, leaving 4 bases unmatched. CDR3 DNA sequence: TGTGCCAGCAGTGGGACAGGGGGCGCAAATGGCTACACCTTC. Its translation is CASSGTGGANGYTF. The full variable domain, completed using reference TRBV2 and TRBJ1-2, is EPEVTQTPSHQVTQMGQEVILRCVPISNHLYFYWYRQILGQKVEFLVSFYNNEISEKSEIFDDQFSVERPDGSNFTLKIRSTKLEDSAMYFCASSGTGGANGYTFGSGTRLTVV.